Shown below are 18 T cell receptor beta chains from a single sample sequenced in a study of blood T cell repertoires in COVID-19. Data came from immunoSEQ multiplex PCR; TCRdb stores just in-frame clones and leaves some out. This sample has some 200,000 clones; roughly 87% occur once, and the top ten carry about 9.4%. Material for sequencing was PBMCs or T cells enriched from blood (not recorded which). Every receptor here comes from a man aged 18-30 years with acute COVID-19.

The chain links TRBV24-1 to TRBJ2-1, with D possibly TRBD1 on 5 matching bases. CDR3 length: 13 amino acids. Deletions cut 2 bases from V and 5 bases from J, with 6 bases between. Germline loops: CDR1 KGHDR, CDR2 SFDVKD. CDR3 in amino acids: CATSDWTNNEQFF. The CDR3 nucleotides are TGTGCCACCAGTGATTGGACAAACAATGAGCAGTTCTTC.

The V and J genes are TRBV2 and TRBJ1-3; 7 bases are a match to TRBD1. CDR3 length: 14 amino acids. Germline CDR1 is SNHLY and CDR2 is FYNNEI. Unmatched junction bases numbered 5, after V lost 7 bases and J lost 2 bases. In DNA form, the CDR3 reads TGTGCCAGCAAACTGACAGGGACTGGAAACACCATATATTTT. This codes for CASKLTGTGNTIYF.

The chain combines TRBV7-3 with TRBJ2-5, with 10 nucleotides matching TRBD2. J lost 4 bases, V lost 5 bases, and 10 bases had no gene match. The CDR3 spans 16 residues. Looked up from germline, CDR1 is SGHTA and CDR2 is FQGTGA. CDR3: CASSQLPGLASETQYF. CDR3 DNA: TGTGCCAGCAGCCAACTGCCGGGACTAGCGTCAGAGACCCAGTACTTC.

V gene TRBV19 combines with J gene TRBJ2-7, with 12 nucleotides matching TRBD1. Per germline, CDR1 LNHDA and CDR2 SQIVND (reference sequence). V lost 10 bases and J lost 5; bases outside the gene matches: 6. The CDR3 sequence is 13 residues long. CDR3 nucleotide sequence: TGTGCCACTAGGGACAGGGGGCTTCACGAGCAGTACTTC. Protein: CATRDRGLHEQYF.

The CDR3 sequence: CAWSVRARAHEQYF. CDR3 in DNA: TGTGCCTGGAGTGTACGGGCCAGGGCCCACGAGCAGTACTTC. The rearrangement joins TRBV30 to TRBJ2-7, with TRBD1 as a possible D gene (5 bases). The CDR3 has 14 amino acids. The germline V gene has CDR1 GTSNPN and CDR2 SVGIG (reference sequence). Trimming pared 0 bases from V and 5 bases from J, leaving 14 bases between.

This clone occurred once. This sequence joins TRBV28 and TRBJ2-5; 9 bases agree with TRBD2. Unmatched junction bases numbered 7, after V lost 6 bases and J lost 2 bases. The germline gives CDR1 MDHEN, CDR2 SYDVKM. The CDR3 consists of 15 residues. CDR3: CASSFSLAGQETQYF. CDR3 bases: TGTGCCAGCAGCTTCTCCCTAGCGGGACAAGAGACCCAGTACTTC.

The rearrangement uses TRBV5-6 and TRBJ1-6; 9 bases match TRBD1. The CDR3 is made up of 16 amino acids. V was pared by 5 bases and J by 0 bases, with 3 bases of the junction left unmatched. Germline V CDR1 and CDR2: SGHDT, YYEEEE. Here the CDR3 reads CASRRTGVSYNSPLHF. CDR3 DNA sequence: TGTGCCAGCAGACGGACAGGGGTCTCCTATAATTCACCCCTCCACTTT.

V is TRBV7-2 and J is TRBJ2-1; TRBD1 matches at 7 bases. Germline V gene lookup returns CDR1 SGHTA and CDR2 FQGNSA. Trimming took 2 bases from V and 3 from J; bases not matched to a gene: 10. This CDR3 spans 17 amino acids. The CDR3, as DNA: TGTGCCAGCAGCTTAATCTTAGGGACAGATGTCTACAATGAGCAGTTCTTC. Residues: CASSLILGTDVYNEQFF.

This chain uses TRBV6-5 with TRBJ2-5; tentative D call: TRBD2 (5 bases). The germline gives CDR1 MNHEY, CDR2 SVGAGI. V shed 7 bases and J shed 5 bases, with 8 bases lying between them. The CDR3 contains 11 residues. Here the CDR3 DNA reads TGTGCCAGCACCACGGGGGAGACCCAGTACTTC. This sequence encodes CASTTGETQYF.

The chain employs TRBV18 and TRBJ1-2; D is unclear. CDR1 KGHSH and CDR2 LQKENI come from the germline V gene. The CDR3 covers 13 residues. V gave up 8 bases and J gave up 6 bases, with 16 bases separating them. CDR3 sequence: CASATREADGYTF. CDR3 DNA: TGTGCCAGCGCCACCCGGGAGGCGGATGGCTACACCTTC.

The CDR3 region is CASSELVGGAFGSYNEQFF. For the CDR3, the DNA is TGTGCCAGCAGTGAACTAGTAGGGGGCGCATTTGGCTCCTACAATGAGCAGTTCTTC. The rearrangement joins TRBV2 to TRBJ2-1; 7 bases are a match to TRBD1. Germline V gene lookup returns CDR1 SNHLY and CDR2 FYNNEI. The CDR3 has 19 amino acids. V lost 2 bases to trimming and J lost 0 bases; unmatched junction nucleotides: 13.

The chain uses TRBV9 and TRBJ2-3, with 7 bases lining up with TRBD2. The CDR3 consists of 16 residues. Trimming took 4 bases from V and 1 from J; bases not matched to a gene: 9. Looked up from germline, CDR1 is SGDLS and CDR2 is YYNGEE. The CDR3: CASSLGGGPGTDTQYF. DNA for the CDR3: TGTGCCAGCAGCTTGGGGGGAGGGCCGGGCACAGATACGCAGTATTTT. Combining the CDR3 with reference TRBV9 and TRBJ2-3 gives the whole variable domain DSGVTQTPKHLITATGQRVTLRCSPRSGDLSVYWYQQSLDQGLQFLIQYYNGEERAKGNILERFSAQQFPDLHSELNLSSLELGDSALYFCASSLGGGPGTDTQYFGPGTRLTVL.

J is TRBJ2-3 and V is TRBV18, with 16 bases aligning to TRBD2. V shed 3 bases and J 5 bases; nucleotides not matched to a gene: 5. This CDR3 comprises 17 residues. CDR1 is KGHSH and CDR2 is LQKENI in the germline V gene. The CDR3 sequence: CASSPGLAGGPGDTQYF. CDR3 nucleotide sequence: TGTGCCAGCTCACCGGGACTAGCGGGAGGGCCCGGAGATACGCAGTATTTT.

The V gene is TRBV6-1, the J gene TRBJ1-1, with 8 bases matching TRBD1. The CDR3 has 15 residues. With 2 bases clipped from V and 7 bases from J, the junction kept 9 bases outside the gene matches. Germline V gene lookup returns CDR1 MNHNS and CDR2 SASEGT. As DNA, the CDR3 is TGTGCCAGCAGTGAATTAACAGGGGGAGGTGGTGAAGCTTTCTTT. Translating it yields CASSELTGGGGEAFF.

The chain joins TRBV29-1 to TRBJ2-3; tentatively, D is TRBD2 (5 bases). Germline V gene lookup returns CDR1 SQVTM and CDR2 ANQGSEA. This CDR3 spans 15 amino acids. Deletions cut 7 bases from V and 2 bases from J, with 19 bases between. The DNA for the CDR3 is TGCAGCGCCCACTCCGGACTTTACTACACAGATACGCAGTATTTT. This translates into CSAHSGLYYTDTQYF.

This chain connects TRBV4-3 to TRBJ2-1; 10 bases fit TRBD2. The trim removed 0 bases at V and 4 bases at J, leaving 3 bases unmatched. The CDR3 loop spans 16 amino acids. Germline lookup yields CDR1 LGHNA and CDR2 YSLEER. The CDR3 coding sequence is TGCGCCAGCAGCCAAGATATAGCGGGGGGTTACAATGAGCAGTTCTTC. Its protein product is CASSQDIAGGYNEQFF.

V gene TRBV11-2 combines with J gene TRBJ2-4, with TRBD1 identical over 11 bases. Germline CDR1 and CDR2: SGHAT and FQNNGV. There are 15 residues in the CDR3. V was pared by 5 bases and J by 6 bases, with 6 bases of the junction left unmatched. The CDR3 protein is CASSPRTGGINIQYF. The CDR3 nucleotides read TGTGCCAGCAGCCCGCGGACAGGGGGCATAAACATTCAGTACTTC. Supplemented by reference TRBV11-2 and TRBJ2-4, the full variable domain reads EAGVAQSPRYKIIEKRQSVAFWCNPISGHATLYWYQQILGQGPKLLIQFQNNGVVDDSQLPKDRFSAERLKGVDSTLKIQPAKLEDSAVYLCASSPRTGGINIQYFGAGTRLSVL.

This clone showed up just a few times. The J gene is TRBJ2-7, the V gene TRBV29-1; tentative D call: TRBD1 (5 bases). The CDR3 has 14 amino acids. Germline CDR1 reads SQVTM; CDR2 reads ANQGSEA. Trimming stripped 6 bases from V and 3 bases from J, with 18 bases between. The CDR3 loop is CSVLGRGVLYEQYF. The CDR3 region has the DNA TGCAGCGTCCTTGGTAGGGGTGTACTCTACGAGCAGTACTTC.